What follows are 3 T cell receptor beta chains derived from one specimen sequenced in a study of beta chain features in type 1 diabetes. The study reverse transcribed the entire isolated RNA, so it sequenced expressed TCRB transcripts. Repertoires were generated with immunoSEQ multiplex PCR, while TCRdb's copy carries only in-frame clones and drops some. The sample has 120,000 to 150,000 clones; roughly 9.3% are singletons. Sequenced: central memory CD4+ T cells from blood. These receptors were taken from a woman aged 40-49 years in good health.

The sample holds a few counts of this clone. This chain connects TRBV6-5 to TRBJ2-2; 7 nucleotides align to TRBD1. The CDR3 runs 16 residues. V was clipped by 1 base and J by 0 bases; unmatched bases: 2. Germline-derived CDR1 and CDR2 are MNHEY and SVGAGI. DNA for the CDR3: TGTGCCAGCAGTTACTTCGGGACAGCGAACACCGGGGAGCTGTTTTTT. Encoded protein: CASSYFGTANTGELFF.

The J gene is TRBJ2-5, the V gene TRBV12-5; 7 bases map to TRBD1. The CDR3 covers 13 residues. CDR1 is LGHNT, CDR2 FRNRAP, per germline. Trimming cost V 4 bases and J 5 bases; bases outside gene matches: 4. The CDR3 coding sequence is TGTGCTAGTGGTTGGGGGACAGAGGAGACCCAGTACTTC. As protein: CASGWGTEETQYF.

The rearrangement uses TRBV10-3 and TRBJ1-2, with 7 bases identical to TRBD1. Germline loops: CDR1 ENHRY, CDR2 SYGVKD. This CDR3 region has 16 residues. With V trimmed by 6 bases and J by 6 bases, 16 bases remained unmatched. The CDR3 loop is CAIREPGTAKSDGYTF. CDR3 sequence (DNA): TGTGCCATCAGGGAACCCGGGACAGCTAAATCAGATGGCTACACCTTC.